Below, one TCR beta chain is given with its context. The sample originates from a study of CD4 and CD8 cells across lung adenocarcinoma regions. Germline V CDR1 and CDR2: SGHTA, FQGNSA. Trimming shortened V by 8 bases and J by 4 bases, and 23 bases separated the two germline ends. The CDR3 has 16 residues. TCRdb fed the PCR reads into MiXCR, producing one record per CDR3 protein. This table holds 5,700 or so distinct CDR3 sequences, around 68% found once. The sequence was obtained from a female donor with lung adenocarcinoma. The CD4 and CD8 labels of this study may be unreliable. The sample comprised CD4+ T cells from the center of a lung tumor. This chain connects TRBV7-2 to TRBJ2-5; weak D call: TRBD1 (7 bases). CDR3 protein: CASGGRGGRGPETQYF. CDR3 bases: TGTGCCAGCGGGGGGCGAGGGGGCCGTGGCCCAGAGACCCAGTACTTC.